This T cell receptor (beta chain) was documented in a study of blood T cell repertoires in COVID-19. Study-wide background: T cells, B-cell-depleted T cells, or PBMCs provided the cDNA or gDNA that served as material.

Assignments of participants to cohorts depended upon their own reported clinical history. Resolution of symptoms, clearance, or two negative PCRs was present in recovered Cohort 3 donors. Under the authors' procedure: Scientists estimated how many nucleated cells there were by amplifying reference gene primers. The assay was immunoSEQ multiplex PCR, and TCRdb's table has in-frame clones only and misses some. From that table come the V and J calls and clone size; the DNA was used to work out D and trimming. The data show approximately 200,000 clones, roughly 85% seen once. The J segment lost 7 bases and the V segment lost 3 bases, leaving 6 bases of the junction unmatched. This CDR3 has 15 residues. Germline CDR1 KGHSH, CDR2 LQKENI.

This chain joins TRBV18 and TRBJ1-4; 9 bases align to TRBD1. This clonotype was obtained from a man aged 25 to 40 who had recovered from COVID-19. Sequenced: PBMCs or T cells enriched from blood (not recorded which). The CDR3 coding sequence is TGTGCCAGCTCACCGGGACAGGGAGATGCTGAAAAACTGTTTTTT. Translating gives CASSPGQGDAEKLFF.